Described below is a single T cell receptor (beta chain) sequence and its context. This entry is derived from a study of blood T cell repertoires in COVID-19. Study details: The analysed material was cDNA or gDNA that came from T cells, B-cell-depleted T cells, or PBMCs.

As handled by the study authors: Nucleated cell counts were estimated from reference gene primer amplification. Using immunoSEQ multiplex PCR, the repertoire was profiled, and TCRdb retains in-frame clones only, with some absent. The V and J calls and clone size are taken from that table; D and trimming were inferred from the DNA. The sample holds 120,000 to 150,000 clones, approximately 86% seen once. CDR1 and CDR2 (germline): SGHTA, FQGNSA. The CDR3 consists of 14 residues. V shed 3 bases and J shed 8 bases, with 14 bases lying between them. Sequencing was performed on peripheral blood. The V gene is TRBV7-2, the J gene TRBJ2-4, with a possible D match to TRBD2 (5 bases). The TCR comes from a woman aged 40 to 55 with active or convalescent COVID-19. The CDR3 sequence is CASSLDGPGYIQYF. The CDR3, as DNA: TGTGCCAGCAGCTTGGACGGCCCGGGGTACATTCAGTACTTC.